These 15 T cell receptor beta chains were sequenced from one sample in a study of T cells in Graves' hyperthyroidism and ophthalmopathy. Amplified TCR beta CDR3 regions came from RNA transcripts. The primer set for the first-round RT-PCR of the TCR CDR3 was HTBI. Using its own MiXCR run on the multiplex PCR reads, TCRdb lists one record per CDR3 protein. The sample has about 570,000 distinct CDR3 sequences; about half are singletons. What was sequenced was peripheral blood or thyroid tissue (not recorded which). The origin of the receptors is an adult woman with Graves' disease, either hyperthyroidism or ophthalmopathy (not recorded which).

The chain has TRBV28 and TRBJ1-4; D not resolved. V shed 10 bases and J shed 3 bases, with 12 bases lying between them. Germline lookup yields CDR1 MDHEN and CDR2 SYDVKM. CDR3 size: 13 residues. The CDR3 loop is CATWPAANEKLFF. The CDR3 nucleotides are TGTGCCACCTGGCCTGCAGCTAATGAAAAACTGTTTTTT.

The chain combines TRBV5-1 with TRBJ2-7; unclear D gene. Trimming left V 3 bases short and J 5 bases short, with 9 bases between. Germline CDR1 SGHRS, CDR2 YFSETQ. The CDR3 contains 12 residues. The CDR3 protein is CASSSAPHEQYF. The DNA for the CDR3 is TGCGCCAGCAGCTCCGCTCCGCACGAGCAGTACTTC.

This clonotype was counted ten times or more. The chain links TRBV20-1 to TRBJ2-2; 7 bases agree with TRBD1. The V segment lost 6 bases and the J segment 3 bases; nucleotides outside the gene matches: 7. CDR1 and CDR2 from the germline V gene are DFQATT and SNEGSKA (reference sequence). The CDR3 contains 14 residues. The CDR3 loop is CSAETGEYTGELFF. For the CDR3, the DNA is TGCAGTGCAGAAACAGGGGAATACACCGGGGAGCTGTTTTTT.

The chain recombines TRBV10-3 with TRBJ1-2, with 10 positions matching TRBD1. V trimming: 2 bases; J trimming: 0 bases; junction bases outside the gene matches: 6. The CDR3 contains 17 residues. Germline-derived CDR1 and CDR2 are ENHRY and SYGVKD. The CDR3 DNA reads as TGTGCCATCAGTGAGCCGGACAGGGGGATCCCTAACTATGGCTACACCTTC. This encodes CAISEPDRGIPNYGYTF.

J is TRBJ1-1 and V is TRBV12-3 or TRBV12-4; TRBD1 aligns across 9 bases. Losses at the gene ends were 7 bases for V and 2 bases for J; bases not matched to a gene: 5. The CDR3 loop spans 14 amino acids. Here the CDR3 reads CASNPGQGNTEAFF. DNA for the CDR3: TGTGCCAGCAATCCGGGACAGGGAAACACTGAAGCTTTCTTT.

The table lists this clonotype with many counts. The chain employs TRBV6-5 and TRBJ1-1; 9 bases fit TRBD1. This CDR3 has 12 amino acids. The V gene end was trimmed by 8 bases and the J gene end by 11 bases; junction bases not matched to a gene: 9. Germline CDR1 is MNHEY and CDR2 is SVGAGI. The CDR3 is CASGDRVRNAFF. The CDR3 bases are TGTGCCAGCGGGGACAGGGTCAGAAATGCTTTCTTT.

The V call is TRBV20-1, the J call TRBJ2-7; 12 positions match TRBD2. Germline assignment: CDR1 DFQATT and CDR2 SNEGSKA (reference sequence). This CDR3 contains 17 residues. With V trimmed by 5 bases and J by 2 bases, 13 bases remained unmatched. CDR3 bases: TGCAGTGCTCCTAGACTAGCGGGAGATCTGGGGACCTACGAGCAGTACTTC. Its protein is CSAPRLAGDLGTYEQYF.

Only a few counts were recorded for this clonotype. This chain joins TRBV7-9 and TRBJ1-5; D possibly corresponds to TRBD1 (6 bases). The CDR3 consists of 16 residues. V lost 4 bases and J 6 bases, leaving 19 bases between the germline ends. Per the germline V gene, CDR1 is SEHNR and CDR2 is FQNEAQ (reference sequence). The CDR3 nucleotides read TGTGCCAGCAGCTCTAGTGGGGGTGGGGGGCTTCAGCCCCAGCATTTT. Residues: CASSSSGGGGLQPQHF.

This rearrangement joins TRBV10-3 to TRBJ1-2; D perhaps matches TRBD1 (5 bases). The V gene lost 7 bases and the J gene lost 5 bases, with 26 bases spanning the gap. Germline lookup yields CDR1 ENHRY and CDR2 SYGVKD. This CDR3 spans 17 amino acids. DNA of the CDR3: TGTGCCATCACCGACAGCTTAAACCCTTGGGGTCTGTATGGCTACACCTTC. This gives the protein CAITDSLNPWGLYGYTF.

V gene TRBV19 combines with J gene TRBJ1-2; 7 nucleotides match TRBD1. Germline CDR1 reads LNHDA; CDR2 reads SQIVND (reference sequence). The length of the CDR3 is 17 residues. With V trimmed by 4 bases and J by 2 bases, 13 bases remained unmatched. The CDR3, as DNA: TGTGCCAGTAGTAGCGGAGGGACAGTCGGCAGGAACTATGGCTACACCTTC. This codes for CASSSGGTVGRNYGYTF.

CDR3 DNA: TGCAGTGCTAGAGGCCAGGGGCCTACTCAGCCCCAGCATTTT. It encodes CSARGQGPTQPQHF. The chain couples TRBV20-1 to TRBJ1-5; possible D gene TRBD1, 6 bases. The CDR3 is made up of 14 amino acids. V lost 1 base, J lost 6 bases, and 13 bases lay in between. The germline V gene encodes CDR1 DFQATT and CDR2 SNEGSKA (reference sequence).

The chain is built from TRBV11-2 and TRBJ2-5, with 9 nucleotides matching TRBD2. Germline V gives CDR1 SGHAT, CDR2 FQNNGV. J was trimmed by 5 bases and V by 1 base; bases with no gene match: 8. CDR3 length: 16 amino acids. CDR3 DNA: TGTGCCAGCAGCTTAGGGGTGACTAGCGGAGTGGAGACCCAGTACTTC. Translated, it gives CASSLGVTSGVETQYF.

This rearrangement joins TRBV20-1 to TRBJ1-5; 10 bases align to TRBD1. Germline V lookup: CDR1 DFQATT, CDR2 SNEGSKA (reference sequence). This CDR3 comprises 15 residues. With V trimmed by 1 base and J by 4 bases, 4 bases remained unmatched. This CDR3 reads CSARADRGLNQPQHF. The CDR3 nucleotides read TGCAGTGCTAGAGCTGACAGGGGGCTAAATCAGCCCCAGCATTTT.

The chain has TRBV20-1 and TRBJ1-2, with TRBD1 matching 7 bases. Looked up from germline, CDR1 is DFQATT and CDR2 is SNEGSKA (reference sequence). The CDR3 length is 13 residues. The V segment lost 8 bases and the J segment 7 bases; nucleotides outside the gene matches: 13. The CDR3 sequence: CSLASHRGVGYTF. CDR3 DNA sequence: TGCAGTCTAGCGTCCCACAGGGGAGTTGGCTACACCTTC.

CDR3 amino acids: CASETGSGADVLTF. The CDR3 DNA follows: TGTGCCAGCGAAACAGGCTCTGGTGCCGACGTCCTGACTTTC. The genes are TRBV6-5 and TRBJ2-6, with D perhaps matching TRBD1 (5 bases). V was trimmed by 8 bases and J by 11 bases, leaving 19 bases between them. Germline V gene sequence: CDR1 MNHEY, CDR2 SVGAGI. The CDR3 has 14 amino acids.